This T cell receptor beta chain was obtained from a study of blood T cells in healthy people across ages. Findings and caveats of the study: The study lacked donor CMV status, which possibly confounded expanded clonotype changes.

With a J-beta primer mix and a sample-barcoded 5' primer, a second PCR ran about 7 to 12 cycles. TCRdb re-called the 5' RACE reads through MiXCR, storing one row per CDR3 protein. The sample yields about 730,000 distinct CDR3 sequences, around 46% seen once. Looked up from germline, CDR1 is MNHEY and CDR2 is SVGEGT. Trimming cost V 7 bases and J 3 bases; bases outside gene matches: 11. The CDR3 runs 16 residues. This clonotype appeared once. What it binds is unknown. The source is a woman in her sixties in good health. Sample: blood. The chain has TRBV6-2 or TRBV6-3 and TRBJ1-2; 10 positions match TRBD1. The CDR3 DNA reads TGTGCCAGCACCGGAGGCAGGACAGGGGGGTACTATGGCTACACCTTC. Encoded protein: CASTGGRTGGYYGYTF.